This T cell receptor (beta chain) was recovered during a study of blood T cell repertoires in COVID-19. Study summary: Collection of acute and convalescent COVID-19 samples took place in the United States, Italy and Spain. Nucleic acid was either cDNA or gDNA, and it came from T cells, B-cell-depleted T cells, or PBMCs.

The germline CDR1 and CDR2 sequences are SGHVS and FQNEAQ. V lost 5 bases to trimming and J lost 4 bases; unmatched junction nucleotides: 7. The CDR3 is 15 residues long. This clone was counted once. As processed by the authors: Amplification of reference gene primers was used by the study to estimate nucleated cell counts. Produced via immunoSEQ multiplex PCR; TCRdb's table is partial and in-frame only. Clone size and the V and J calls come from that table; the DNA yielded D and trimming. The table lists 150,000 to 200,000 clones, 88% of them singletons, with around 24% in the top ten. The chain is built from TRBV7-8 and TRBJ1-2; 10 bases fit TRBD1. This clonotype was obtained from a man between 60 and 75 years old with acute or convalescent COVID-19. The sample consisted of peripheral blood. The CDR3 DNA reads TGTGCCAGCAGCCGAGGGACAGGGGTTTCCTATGGCTACACCTTC. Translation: CASSRGTGVSYGYTF. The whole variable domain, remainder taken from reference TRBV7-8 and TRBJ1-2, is GAGVSQSPRYKVAKRGQDVALRCDPISGHVSLFWYQQALGQGPEFLTYFQNEAQLDKSGLPSDRFFAERPEGSVSTLKIQRTQQEDSAVYLCASSRGTGVSYGYTFGSGTRLTVV.